This T cell receptor (beta chain) was recovered during a study of Ad26.COV2.S vaccination and SARS-CoV-2 variants. Documented treatment: some 19 received Ad26.COV2.S at low or high dose, single or two shots; about 5 received placebo; per-sample allocation not given. Each sample was drawn 63 days after the first injection (of vaccine or placebo). Adults aged 18-55 years in Boston included the donor. The table came from immunoSEQ multiplex PCR; TCRdb's copy has only in-frame clones and leaves some out. The table shows some 420,000 clones, with over 75% occurring only once. Between the trimmed V and J ends, which lost 0 bases and 2 bases, there was a span of 6 bases. Germline V lookup: CDR1 SGHKS, CDR2 YYEKEE (reference sequence). The CDR3 covers 14 residues.

The origin of this receptor is a person aged 18-65 years who received the Ad26.COV2.S COVID-19 vaccine or a placebo. The sequenced sample was peripheral blood, obtained in a trial of Ad26.COV2.S vaccine versus placebo. The V call is TRBV5-5, the J call TRBJ1-3, with D uncertain. CDR3 DNA: TGTGCCAGCAGCTTGGGTAGGGCTGGAAACACCATATATTTT. The encoded protein is CASSLGRAGNTIYF.